The entry below describes one T cell receptor (beta chain). What it binds is not known. The ends were cut back, 3 bases at V and 6 bases at J, with 14 bases in the middle. Germline values: CDR1 SGHDN, CDR2 FVKESK. This CDR3 has 14 residues. The sample originates from a study of immune evolution from preneoplasia to lung adenocarcinoma. Histologic diagnosis was independently verified by two lung pathologists. The protocol was immunoSEQ multiplex PCR, while the TCRdb copy is restricted to in-frame clones and leaves out a portion. The profile covers about 6,400 clones, with more than 60% appearing a single time and about 6.2% taken by the ten largest. Points from the study as a whole: Highest clonality occurred in KRAS-mutant, not EGFR-mutant or double wild-type, nodules.

Sequencing was performed on FFPE minimally invasive lung adenocarcinoma tissue. This chain uses TRBV14 with TRBJ1-1; D unresolved. The sequence was obtained from a person aged 50-70 years with lung adenocarcinoma. The CDR3 sequence is CASSQWNGLPEAFF. The CDR3 DNA reads as TGTGCCAGCAGCCAGTGGAATGGGCTCCCTGAAGCTTTCTTT.